Reported below is one T cell receptor (beta chain). The CDR3 loop spans 15 amino acids. V lost 0 bases to trimming and J lost 1 base, with 7 bases between them. Germline V gene data show CDR1 as LNHDA and CDR2 as SQIVND (reference sequence). The sample belongs to a study of blood T cell repertoires in COVID-19. Study overall: Whether acute or convalescent, the COVID-19 samples came from the United States, Italy and Spain. From T cells, B-cell-depleted T cells, or PBMCs came the material, which was cDNA or gDNA.

In the authors' workflow: Amplification with reference gene primers provided the estimates of nucleated cell counts. The protocol was immunoSEQ multiplex PCR, while the TCRdb copy is restricted to in-frame clones and leaves out a portion. V, J and clone size are those of that table, while D and trimming were read from the DNA. The table has about 240,000 clones, roughly 86% seen once; the top ten hold 2.5% to 3.5%. The source is a woman in her 30s who had recovered from COVID-19. The sequenced material came from peripheral blood. The rearrangement joins TRBV19 to TRBJ1-5; D perhaps matches TRBD1 (6 bases). Here the CDR3 DNA reads TGTGCCAGTAGTATAGAGGGACAAAGCAATCAGCCCCAGCATTTT. Residues: CASSIEGQSNQPQHF. The variable domain in full, completed from reference TRBV19 and TRBJ1-5, reads DGGITQSPKYLFRKEGQNVTLSCEQNLNHDAMYWYRQDPGQGLRLIYYSQIVNDFQKGDIAEGYSVSREKKESFPLTVTSAQKNPTAFYLCASSIEGQSNQPQHFGDGTRLSIL.